The rows below give T cell receptor beta chains drawn from one sample of a study of cytomegalovirus exposure and HLA in healthy donors. Produced via immunoSEQ multiplex PCR; TCRdb's table is partial and in-frame only. The data show a few hundred thousand clones, about 81% seen once. The sample was PBMCs. The source of these receptors is an older woman in good health and CMV-seropositive. Both conserved end residues are part of each CDR3. D genes are given only for firm matches. Rows give clone size only sometimes, using once, few, many, or a class for an expanded clone.

j_call | d_call | v_call | clone_size | cdr3_aa | cdr3_nt
TRBJ1-3 | - | TRBV28 | - | CGPPGGNTIYF | TGTGGGCCCCCGGGAGGAAACACCATATATTTT
TRBJ1-5 | - | TRBV6-6 | - | CASSFNAGISYQPQHF | TGTGCCAGCAGCTTCAACGCGGGGATCTCCTATCAGCCCCAGCATTTT
TRBJ2-7 | - | TRBV2 | - | CASSERQTRGEQYF | TGTGCCAGCAGTGAAAGGCAGACAAGGGGGGAGCAGTACTTC
TRBJ1-1 | - | TRBV6-1 | - | CASSARQNTEAFF | TGTGCCAGCAGCGCCAGACAGAACACTGAAGCTTTCTTT
TRBJ2-4 | TRBD2 | TRBV2 | once | CASKAGGGNIQYF | TGTGCCAGCAAGGCGGGAGGTGGAAACATTCAGTACTTC
TRBJ2-3 | TRBD2 | TRBV10-3 | - | CAITAGTSGSAQYF | TGTGCCATCACCGCCGGGACTAGCGGGAGCGCGCAGTATTTT
TRBJ2-1 | - | TRBV5-4 | - | CASSWGPNSYNEQFF | TGTGCCAGCAGCTGGGGGCCAAACTCCTACAATGAGCAGTTCTTC
TRBJ1-2 | TRBD1 | TRBV7-2 | - | CASSAGQGALYGYTF | TGTGCCAGCAGCGCGGGACAGGGGGCCCTCTATGGCTACACCTTC
TRBJ1-2 | - | TRBV19 | - | CASYDRRSYGYTF | TGTGCCAGTTATGACAGGAGAAGCTATGGCTACACCTTC
TRBJ2-5 | TRBD2 | TRBV5-1 | - | CASSFLKEGGRASETQYF | TGCGCCAGCAGCTTTTTAAAGGAGGGCGGGAGGGCCTCGGAGACCCAGTACTTC
TRBJ2-4 | - | TRBV7-9 | - | CASSSPLAPGENIQYF | TGTGCCAGCAGCTCGCCTCTGGCTCCGGGAGAAAACATTCAGTACTTC
TRBJ2-4 | - | TRBV30 | - | CAWSSRVQTKNIQYF | TGTGCCTGGAGCTCCCGGGTCCAAACCAAAAACATTCAGTACTTC
TRBJ1-5 | - | TRBV6-6 | - | CVSASGVGNQPQHF | TGTGTCAGCGCCAGCGGTGTGGGCAATCAGCCCCAGCATTTT
TRBJ2-5 | - | TRBV29-1 | - | CSAGGETQYF | TGCAGCGCCGGGGGAGAGACCCAGTACTTC
TRBJ1-5 | TRBD1 | TRBV15 | - | CATSSPKGDSVLSNQPQHF | TGTGCCACCAGCAGTCCTAAAGGGGACAGTGTTTTAAGCAATCAGCCCCAGCATTTT
TRBJ2-1 | TRBD2 | TRBV19 | once | CASSAFLAGGSFRNEQFF | TGTGCCAGTAGTGCTTTTCTAGCGGGTGGGAGCTTTAGGAATGAGCAGTTCTTC
TRBJ2-7 | TRBD2 | TRBV7-2 | few | CASSLSGSPYEQYF | TGTGCCAGCAGCCTTAGCGGGAGCCCCTACGAGCAGTACTTC
TRBJ1-1 | TRBD1 | TRBV20-1 | - | CSASDRPEAFF | TGCAGTGCTTCGGACAGGCCTGAAGCTTTCTTT
TRBJ2-3 | TRBD2 | TRBV5-4 | - | CASSGLAGGSTDTQYF | TGTGCCAGCAGCGGATTAGCGGGAGGGAGCACAGATACGCAGTATTTT
TRBJ1-1 | - | TRBV7-3 | - | CASSFLLNTEAFF | TGTGCCAGCAGCTTCCTTTTAAACACTGAAGCTTTCTTT
TRBJ2-1 | - | TRBV7-3 | - | CASSLIGGYSYNEQFF | TGTGCCAGCAGCTTAATCGGCGGGTACTCCTACAATGAGCAGTTCTTC
TRBJ2-7 | - | TRBV7-2 | - | CASSLVGRAYEQYF | TGTGCCAGCAGCTTAGTCGGTCGGGCCTACGAGCAGTACTTC
TRBJ2-7 | - | TRBV2 | - | CASIQNGGPQYF | TGTGCCAGCATCCAAAATGGGGGCCCTCAGTACTTC
TRBJ2-1 | - | TRBV7-9 | once | CASSSSGINNEQFF | TGTGCCAGCAGCTCGTCCGGGATCAACAATGAGCAGTTCTTC
TRBJ1-2 | - | TRBV5-4 | - | CASSAEGGIYGYTF | TGTGCCAGCAGCGCGGAAGGGGGAATATATGGCTACACCTTC
TRBJ1-1 | - | TRBV5-1 | - | CASSLLAGQTEAFF | TGCGCCAGCAGCTTGTTGGCAGGGCAAACTGAAGCTTTCTTT
TRBJ2-7 | - | TRBV2 | few | CASSARVGQYF | TGTGCCAGCAGTGCGAGGGTTGGGCAGTACTTC
TRBJ2-7 | TRBD1 | TRBV6-1 | - | CASQGVTYEQYF | TGTGCCAGTCAGGGGGTGACCTACGAGCAGTACTTC
TRBJ2-1 | TRBD2 | TRBV29-1 | - | CSVGPPGLAGPHTYNEQFF | TGCAGCGTTGGTCCCCCGGGACTAGCGGGACCCCATACCTACAATGAGCAGTTCTTC
TRBJ2-3 | - | TRBV11-1 | - | CASSFPTDTQYF | TGTGCCAGCAGCTTCCCTACAGATACGCAGTATTTT
TRBJ2-6 | - | TRBV5-3 | - | CARSFAKWTSVSGANVLTF | TGTGCCAGAAGCTTCGCGAAGTGGACATCGGTCTCTGGGGCCAACGTCCTGACTTTC
TRBJ2-3 | TRBD1 | TRBV6-1 | - | CASGLTGGYTDTQYF | TGTGCCAGCGGCCTGACAGGGGGCTACACAGATACGCAGTATTTT
TRBJ1-2 | TRBD1 | TRBV19 | - | CASSTRTGPRSYGYTF | TGTGCCAGTAGTACCCGGACAGGGCCCCGTAGCTATGGCTACACCTTC
TRBJ2-7 | - | TRBV5-1 | - | CASSQTGLNEQYF | TGCGCCAGCAGCCAAACCGGACTTAACGAGCAGTACTTC
TRBJ2-2 | TRBD1 | TRBV5-6 | - | CASSFGQGSSGRELFF | TGTGCCAGCAGCTTCGGACAGGGGAGCAGTGGCCGGGAGCTGTTTTTT
TRBJ2-7 | - | TRBV6-5 | once | CASSYRGTDPYEQYF | TGTGCCAGCAGTTACCGGGGGACAGACCCCTACGAGCAGTACTTC
TRBJ1-5 | - | TRBV30 | few | CAWRDSRRDQPQHF | TGTGCCTGGAGAGACAGCCGCAGGGATCAGCCCCAGCATTTT
TRBJ2-6 | - | TRBV29-1 | - | CSANLGGANVLTF | TGCAGCGCTAACTTGGGTGGGGCCAACGTCCTAACTTTC
TRBJ2-3 | TRBD2 | TRBV28 | - | CASSPLRGLAVYIDTQYF | TGTGCCAGCAGTCCTCTCCGGGGACTAGCGGTTTATATCGATACGCAGTATTTT
TRBJ1-3 | - | TRBV7-8 | - | CASSPPGTIFGNTIYF | TGTGCCAGCAGCCCGCCCGGGACAATCTTTGGCAACACCATATATTTT